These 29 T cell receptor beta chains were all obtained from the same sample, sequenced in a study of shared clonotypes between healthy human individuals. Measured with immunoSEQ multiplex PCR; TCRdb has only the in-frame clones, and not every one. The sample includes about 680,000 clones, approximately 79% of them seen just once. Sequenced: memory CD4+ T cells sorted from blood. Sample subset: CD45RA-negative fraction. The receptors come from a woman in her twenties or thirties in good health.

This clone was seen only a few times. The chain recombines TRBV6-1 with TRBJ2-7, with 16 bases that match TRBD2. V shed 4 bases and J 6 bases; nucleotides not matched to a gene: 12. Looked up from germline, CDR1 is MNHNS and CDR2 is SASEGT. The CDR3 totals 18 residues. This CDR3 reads CASSVYPGLAGGPGEQYF. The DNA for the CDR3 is TGTGCCAGCAGTGTGTACCCGGGACTAGCGGGAGGGCCAGGCGAGCAGTACTTC.

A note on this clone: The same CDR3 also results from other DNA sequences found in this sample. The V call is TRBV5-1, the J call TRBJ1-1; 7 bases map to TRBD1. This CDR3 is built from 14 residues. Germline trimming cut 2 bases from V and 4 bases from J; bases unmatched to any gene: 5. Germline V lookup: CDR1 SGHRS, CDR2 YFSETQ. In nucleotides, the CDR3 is TGCGCCAGCAGCTTTGACAGGGTTGGCACTGAAGCTTTCTTT. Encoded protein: CASSFDRVGTEAFF.

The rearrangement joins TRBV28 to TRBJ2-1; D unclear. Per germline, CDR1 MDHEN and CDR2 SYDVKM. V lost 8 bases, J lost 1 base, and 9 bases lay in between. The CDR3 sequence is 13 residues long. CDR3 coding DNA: TGTGCCAGCCACTTTGGTTCCTACAATGAGCAGTTCTTC. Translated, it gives CASHFGSYNEQFF.

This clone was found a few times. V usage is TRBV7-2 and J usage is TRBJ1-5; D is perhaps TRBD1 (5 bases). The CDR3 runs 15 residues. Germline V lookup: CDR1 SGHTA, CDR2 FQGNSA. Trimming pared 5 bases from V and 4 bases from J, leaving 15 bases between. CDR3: CASSKTALSNQPQHF. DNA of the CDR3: TGTGCCAGCAGCAAGACAGCTCTGTCTAATCAGCCCCAGCATTTT.

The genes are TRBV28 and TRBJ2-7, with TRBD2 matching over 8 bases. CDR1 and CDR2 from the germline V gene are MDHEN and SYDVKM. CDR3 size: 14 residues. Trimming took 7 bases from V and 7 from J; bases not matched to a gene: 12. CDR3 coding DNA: TGTGCCAGCAAGAGCGGAGCGGGAGTCAAGGAGCAGTACTTC. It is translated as CASKSGAGVKEQYF.

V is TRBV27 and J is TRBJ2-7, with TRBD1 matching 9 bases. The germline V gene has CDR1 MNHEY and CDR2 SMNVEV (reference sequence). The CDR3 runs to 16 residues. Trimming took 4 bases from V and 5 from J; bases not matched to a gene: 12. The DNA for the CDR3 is TGTGCCAGCAGTTCCCCAGGGGGACAGGGAGTACACGAGCAGTACTTC. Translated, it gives CASSSPGGQGVHEQYF.

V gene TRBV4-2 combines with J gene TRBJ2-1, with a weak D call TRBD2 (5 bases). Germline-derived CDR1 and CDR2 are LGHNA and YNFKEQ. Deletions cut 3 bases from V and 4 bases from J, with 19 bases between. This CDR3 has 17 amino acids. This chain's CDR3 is CASSQTEAEVGYNEQFF. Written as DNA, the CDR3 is TGTGCCAGCAGCCAGACCGAAGCGGAAGTCGGATACAATGAGCAGTTCTTC.

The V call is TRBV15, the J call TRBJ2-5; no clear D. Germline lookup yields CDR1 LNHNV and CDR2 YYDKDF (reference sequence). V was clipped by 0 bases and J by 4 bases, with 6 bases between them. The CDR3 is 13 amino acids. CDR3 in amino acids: CATSRETRETQYF. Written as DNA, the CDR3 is TGTGCCACCAGCAGAGAGACACGAGAGACCCAGTACTTC.

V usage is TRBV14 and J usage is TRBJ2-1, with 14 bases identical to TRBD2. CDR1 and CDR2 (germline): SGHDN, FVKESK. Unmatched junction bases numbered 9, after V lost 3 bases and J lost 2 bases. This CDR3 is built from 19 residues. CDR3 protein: CASSQRGWTSGRTYNEQFF. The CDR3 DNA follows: TGTGCCAGCAGCCAGCGAGGGTGGACTAGCGGGAGGACCTACAATGAGCAGTTCTTC.

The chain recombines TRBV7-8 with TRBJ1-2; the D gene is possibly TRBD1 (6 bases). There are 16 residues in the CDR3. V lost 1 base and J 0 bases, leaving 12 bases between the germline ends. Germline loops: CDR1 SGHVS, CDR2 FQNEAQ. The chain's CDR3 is CASSLGSQGPNYGYTF. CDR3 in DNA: TGTGCCAGCAGCTTAGGGTCCCAGGGGCCTAACTATGGCTACACCTTC.

The chain's CDR3 is CASRQSSGSPGELFF. DNA for the CDR3: TGTGCCAGTAGACAGAGTAGCGGGAGCCCCGGGGAGCTGTTTTTT. The chain employs TRBV19 and TRBJ2-2; 9 bases are shared with TRBD2. There are 15 residues in the CDR3. Losses at the gene ends were 6 bases for V and 6 bases for J; bases not matched to a gene: 8. Germline-derived CDR1 and CDR2 are LNHDA and SQIVND (reference sequence).

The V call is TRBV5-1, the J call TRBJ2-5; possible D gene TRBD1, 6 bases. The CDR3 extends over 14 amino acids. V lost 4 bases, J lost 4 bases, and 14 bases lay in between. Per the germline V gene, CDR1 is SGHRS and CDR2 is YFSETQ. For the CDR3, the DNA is TGCGCCAGCAGCCAAAATACAGGGTCAGAGACCCAGTACTTC. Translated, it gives CASSQNTGSETQYF.

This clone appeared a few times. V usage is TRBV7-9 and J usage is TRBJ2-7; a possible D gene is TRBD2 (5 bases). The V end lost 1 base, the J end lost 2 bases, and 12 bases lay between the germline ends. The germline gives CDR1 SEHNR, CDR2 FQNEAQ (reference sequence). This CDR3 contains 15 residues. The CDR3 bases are TGTGCCAGCAGCTTAGGGTCCGGGAACACCTACGAGCAGTACTTC. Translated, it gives CASSLGSGNTYEQYF.

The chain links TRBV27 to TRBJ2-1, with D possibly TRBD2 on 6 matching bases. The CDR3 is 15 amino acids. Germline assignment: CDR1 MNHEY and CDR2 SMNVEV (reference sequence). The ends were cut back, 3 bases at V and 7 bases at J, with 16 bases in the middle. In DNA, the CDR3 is TGTGCCAGCAGTTTGGTCCTAGCGCAGATAAATGAGCAGTTCTTC. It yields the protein CASSLVLAQINEQFF.

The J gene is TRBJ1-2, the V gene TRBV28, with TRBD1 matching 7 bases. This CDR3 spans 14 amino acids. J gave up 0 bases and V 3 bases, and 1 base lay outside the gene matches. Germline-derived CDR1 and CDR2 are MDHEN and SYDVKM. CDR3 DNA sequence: TGTGCCAGCAGTTTCCAGGGGGCTAACTATGGCTACACCTTC. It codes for CASSFQGANYGYTF.

Here the CDR3 DNA reads TGTGCCAGCAGAAACGAAGGGGACGTCACTGAAGCTTTCTTT. Protein product: CASRNEGDVTEAFF. The chain links TRBV6-6 to TRBJ1-1; D perhaps matches TRBD1 (5 bases). The CDR3 contains 14 residues. Trimming cost V 6 bases and J 4 bases, with 15 bases left between them. Germline CDR1 and CDR2: MNHNY and SVGAGI (reference sequence).

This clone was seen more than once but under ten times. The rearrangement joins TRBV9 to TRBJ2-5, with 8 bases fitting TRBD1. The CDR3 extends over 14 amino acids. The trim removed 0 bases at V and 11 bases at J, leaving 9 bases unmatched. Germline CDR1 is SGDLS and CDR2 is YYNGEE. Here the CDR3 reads CASSVEGRGREQYF. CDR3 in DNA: TGTGCCAGCAGCGTAGAAGGCAGGGGGCGAGAGCAGTACTTC.

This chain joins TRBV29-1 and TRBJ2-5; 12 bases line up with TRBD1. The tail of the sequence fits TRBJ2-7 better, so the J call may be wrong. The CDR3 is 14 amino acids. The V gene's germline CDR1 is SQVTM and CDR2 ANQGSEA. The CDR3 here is CSVTGTGGLYEQYF. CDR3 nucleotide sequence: TGCAGCGTGACCGGGACAGGGGGCTTATACGAGCAGTACTTC.

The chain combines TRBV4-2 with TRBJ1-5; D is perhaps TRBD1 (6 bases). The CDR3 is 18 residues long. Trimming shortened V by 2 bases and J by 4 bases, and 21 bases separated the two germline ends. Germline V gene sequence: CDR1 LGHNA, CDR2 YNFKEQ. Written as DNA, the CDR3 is TGTGCCAGCAGCCAATTCAACCGACAGGTAGAAGGAAATCAGCCCCAGCATTTT. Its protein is CASSQFNRQVEGNQPQHF.

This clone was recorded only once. The DNA of the CDR3 is TGTGCCAGCAGTTTGAATCTACTTAATCGGGGACAGAATGAGCAGTTCTTC. Amino acids: CASSLNLLNRGQNEQFF. This sequence joins TRBV28 and TRBJ2-1; the match to TRBD1 covers 7 bases. V lost 3 bases and J lost 7; bases outside the gene matches: 15. CDR3 length: 17 amino acids. Per the germline V gene, CDR1 is MDHEN and CDR2 is SYDVKM.

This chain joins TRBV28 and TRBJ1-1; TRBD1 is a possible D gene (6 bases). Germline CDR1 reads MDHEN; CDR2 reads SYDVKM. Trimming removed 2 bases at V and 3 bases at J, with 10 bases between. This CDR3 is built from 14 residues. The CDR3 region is CASSLGTRYTEAFF. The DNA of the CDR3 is TGTGCCAGCAGTTTAGGGACAAGATACACTGAAGCTTTCTTT.

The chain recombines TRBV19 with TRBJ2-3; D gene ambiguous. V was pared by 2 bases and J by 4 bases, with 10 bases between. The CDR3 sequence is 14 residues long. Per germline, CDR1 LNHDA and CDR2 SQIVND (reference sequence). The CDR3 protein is CASSIKVGADTQYF. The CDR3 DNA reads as TGTGCCAGTAGTATAAAGGTCGGCGCAGATACGCAGTATTTT.

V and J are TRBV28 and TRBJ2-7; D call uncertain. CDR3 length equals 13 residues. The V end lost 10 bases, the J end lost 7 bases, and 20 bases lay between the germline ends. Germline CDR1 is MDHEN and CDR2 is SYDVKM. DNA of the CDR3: TGTGCCACTAACCCCGACCTTCTCCGGGAGCAGTACTTC. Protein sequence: CATNPDLLREQYF.

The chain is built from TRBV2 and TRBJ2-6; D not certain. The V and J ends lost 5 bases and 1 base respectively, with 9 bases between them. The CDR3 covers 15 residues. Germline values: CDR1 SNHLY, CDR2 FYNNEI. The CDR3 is CASSLRDSGANVLTF. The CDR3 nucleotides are TGTGCCAGCAGTTTAAGGGATTCTGGGGCCAACGTCCTGACTTTC.

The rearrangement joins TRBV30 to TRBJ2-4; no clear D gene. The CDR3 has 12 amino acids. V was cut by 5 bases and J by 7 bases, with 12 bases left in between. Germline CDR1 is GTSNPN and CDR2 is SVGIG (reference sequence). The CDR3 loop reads CAWGPGSNIQYF. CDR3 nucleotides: TGTGCCTGGGGCCCCGGTAGCAACATTCAGTACTTC. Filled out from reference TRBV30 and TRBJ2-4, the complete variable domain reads SQTIHQWPATLVQPVGSPLSLECTVEGTSNPNLYWYRQAAGRGLQLLFYSVGIGQISSEVPQNLSASRPQDRQFILSSKKLLLSDSGFYLCAWGPGSNIQYFGAGTRLSVL.

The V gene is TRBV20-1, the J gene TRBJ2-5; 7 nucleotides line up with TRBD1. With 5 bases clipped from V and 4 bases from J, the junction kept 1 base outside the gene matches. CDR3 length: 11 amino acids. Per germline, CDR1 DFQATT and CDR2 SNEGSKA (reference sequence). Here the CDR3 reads CSAYRGETQYF. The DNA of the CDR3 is TGCAGTGCTTACAGGGGAGAGACCCAGTACTTC.

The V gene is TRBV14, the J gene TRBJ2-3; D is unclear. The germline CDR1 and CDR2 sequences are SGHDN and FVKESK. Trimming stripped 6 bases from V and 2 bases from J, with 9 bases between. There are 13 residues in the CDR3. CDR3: CASSKQFTDTQYF. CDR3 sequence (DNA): TGTGCCAGCAGTAAACAGTTCACAGATACGCAGTATTTT.

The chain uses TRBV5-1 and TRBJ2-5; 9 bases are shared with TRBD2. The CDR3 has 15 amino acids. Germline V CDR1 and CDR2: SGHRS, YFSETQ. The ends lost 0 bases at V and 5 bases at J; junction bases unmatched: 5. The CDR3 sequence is CASSLGGRARETQYF. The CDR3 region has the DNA TGCGCCAGCAGCTTGGGCGGGAGGGCCCGGGAGACCCAGTACTTC.

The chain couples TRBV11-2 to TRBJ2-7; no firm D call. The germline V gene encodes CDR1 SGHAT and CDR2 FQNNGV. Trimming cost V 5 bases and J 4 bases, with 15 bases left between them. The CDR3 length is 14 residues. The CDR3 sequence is CASSPLSGWYEQYF. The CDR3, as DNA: TGTGCCAGCAGCCCCCTTTCTGGCTGGTACGAGCAGTACTTC.